The clone carrying this TCR beta chain was seen ten or more times. The antigen is unknown. The lymph nodes were axillary draining lymph nodes from breast cancer patients. This entry comes from a study of breast tumors, draining lymph nodes, adjacent tissues. TCRdb fed the multiplex PCR reads into MiXCR, producing one record per CDR3 protein. The sample comprises approximately 190,000 distinct CDR3 sequences, 30% to 40% of which are singletons, and roughly 4.3% rests with the top ten. Study-wide results and limits: Tumor and nontumor repertoires were significantly more similar in luminal-like than in basal-like breast cancer. Findings are consistent with lymph node origin and intratumoral expansion of most tumor T cells.

The germline V gene has CDR1 SGHRS and CDR2 YFSETQ. The CDR3 runs 14 residues. The V gene lost 0 bases and the J gene lost 3 bases, with 10 bases spanning the gap. The receptor was derived from a female donor with breast cancer. Some clones in this sample may be carry-over from other donors' samples. The chain is built from TRBV5-1 and TRBJ2-7; D gene uncertain. Sequences were obtained from axillary lymph node tissue. DNA for the CDR3: TGCGCCAGCAGCTTGGCAACGGATCTCTACGAGCAGTACTTC. It encodes CASSLATDLYEQYF.